The clone carrying this T cell receptor (beta chain) was seen a single time. The antigen is unknown. This entry is derived from a study of Graves' ophthalmopathy and Graves' hyperthyroidism. Study results and limitations: The blood repertoire also included most expanded thyroid clonotypes above 0.001 frequency. The model reached 70.59% sensitivity and about 72% specificity for predicting ophthalmopathy progression.

Germline CDR1 LNHDA, CDR2 SQIVND (reference sequence). V lost 7 bases and J lost 4, with 16 bases in between. The CDR3 loop spans 14 amino acids. PBMCs had their origin in fresh peripheral blood (about 10 ml). Amplified material comprised TCR beta CDR3 regions derived from RNA transcripts. After a first-round RT-PCR with HTBI primers, a second-round multiplex PCR was run. TCRdb redid the calling of the multiplex PCR reads with MiXCR, one entry per CDR3 protein. Of a few hundred thousand distinct CDR3 sequences listed, roughly 21% were seen once; the top ten hold about 46%. The sequence was collected from a woman in her 50s with Graves' ophthalmopathy. The V call is TRBV19, the J call TRBJ2-5, with a weak D call TRBD2 (6 bases). Source material: peripheral blood. DNA of the CDR3: TGTGCCAGTACCAACCCTAGCGAGGGAGAGACCCAGTACTTC. This gives the protein CASTNPSEGETQYF.